These 10 T cell receptor beta chains originate from one sample sequenced in a study of blood T cell repertoires in COVID-19. Libraries were prepared by immunoSEQ multiplex PCR; TCRdb keeps only in-frame clonotypes and omits some of them. The sample comprises about 130,000 clones, roughly 80% of which are singletons, and around 13% rests with the top ten. Material for sequencing was peripheral blood. All receptors derive from a woman aged 30 to 39 who had recovered from COVID-19.

V is TRBV4-1 and J is TRBJ2-3; 7 bases are shared with TRBD2. The CDR3 covers 17 residues. The ends lost 5 bases at V and 0 bases at J; junction bases unmatched: 11. In germline, CDR1 is MGHRA, CDR2 YSYEKL. CDR3 sequence: CASSSFPGGKSTDTQYF. CDR3 DNA sequence: TGCGCCAGCAGCTCATTTCCGGGGGGTAAGAGCACAGATACGCAGTATTTT.

The chain uses TRBV14 and TRBJ2-7; 7 nucleotides match TRBD1. V shed 3 bases and J 1 base; nucleotides not matched to a gene: 9. CDR3 length equals 16 residues. Germline CDR1 is SGHDN and CDR2 is FVKESK. The CDR3: CASSQVETGRSYEQYF. The CDR3, as DNA: TGTGCCAGCAGCCAGGTAGAGACAGGGAGATCCTACGAGCAGTACTTC.

The V and J genes are TRBV7-3 and TRBJ2-1; D might be TRBD2 (5 bases). Trimming pared 2 bases from V and 6 bases from J, leaving 8 bases between. This CDR3 has 13 residues. Germline lookup yields CDR1 SGHTA and CDR2 FQGTGA. The CDR3 sequence: CASSLARGNEQFF. Written as DNA, the CDR3 is TGTGCCAGCAGCTTAGCCCGGGGCAATGAGCAGTTCTTC.

This chain joins TRBV2 and TRBJ1-1; D call uncertain. Germline CDR1 reads SNHLY; CDR2 reads FYNNEI. The CDR3 is made up of 14 amino acids. V shed 4 bases and J shed 5 bases, with 14 bases lying between them. The CDR3 sequence is CASSGEAGGTEAFF. In nucleotides, the CDR3 is TGTGCCAGCAGTGGGGAGGCGGGAGGTACTGAAGCTTTCTTT.

V is TRBV4-1 and J is TRBJ2-5, with 7 bases matching TRBD1. With V trimmed by 0 bases and J by 4 bases, 5 bases remained unmatched. From germline, CDR1 is MGHRA and CDR2 YSYEKL. The CDR3 contains 15 residues. The CDR3 sequence is CASSQEGDRRETQYF. The DNA for the CDR3 is TGCGCCAGCAGCCAAGAAGGGGACAGACGAGAGACCCAGTACTTC.

The chain couples TRBV3-1 (or the pseudogene TRBV3-2) to TRBJ2-7, with D unclear. The CDR3 runs to 15 residues. Trimming shortened V by 0 bases and J by 2 bases, and 11 bases separated the two germline ends. CDR1 is LGHDT and CDR2 is YNNKEL in the germline V gene (reference sequence). The CDR3 nucleotides are TGTGCCAGCAGCCAAGAGCGACTCTACGCCTACGAGCAGTACTTC. It specifies CASSQERLYAYEQYF.

The chain uses TRBV3-1 (or the pseudogene TRBV3-2) and TRBJ2-5; a weak D match, TRBD1 (5 bases). The germline CDR1 and CDR2 sequences are LGHDT and YNNKEL (reference sequence). V gave up 5 bases and J gave up 5 bases, with 12 bases separating them. This CDR3 is built from 13 residues. The CDR3 nucleotides are TGTGCCAGCAGCAAGACAGTTGCCGAGACCCAGTACTTC. Its translation is CASSKTVAETQYF.

The chain couples TRBV7-2 to TRBJ1-2; TRBD1 agrees at 8 bases. The CDR3 loop spans 13 amino acids. The trim removed 4 bases at V and 8 bases at J, leaving 6 bases unmatched. Per germline, CDR1 SGHTA and CDR2 FQGNSA. The DNA for the CDR3 is TGTGCCAGCAGCTCTCAGGGGGCTCGGGGCTACACCTTC. Residues: CASSSQGARGYTF. Drawing the rest from reference TRBV7-2 and TRBJ1-2, the complete variable domain is GAGVSQSPSNKVTEKGKDVELRCDPISGHTALYWYRQSLGQGLEFLIYFQGNSAPDKSGLPSDRFSAERTGGSVSTLTIQRTQQEDSAVYLCASSSQGARGYTFGSGTRLTVV.

The chain joins TRBV6-5 to TRBJ2-7; D may be TRBD2 (6 bases). V was shortened by 8 bases and J by 2 bases, with 19 bases between the two germline ends. Germline V gene data show CDR1 as MNHEY and CDR2 as SVGAGI. The CDR3 has 15 residues. The CDR3 nucleotides read TGTGCCAGCTCCACACAACCGGAGGGGCCCTACGAGCAGTACTTC. Translated: CASSTQPEGPYEQYF.

The CDR3 region is CASSGRDREGIGDTQYF. For the CDR3, the DNA is TGTGCCAGCAGCGGCCGGGACAGGGAGGGAATTGGAGATACGCAGTATTTT. The V call is TRBV13, the J call TRBJ2-3, with 9 bases identical to TRBD1. V shed 5 bases, J shed 5 bases, and the junction held 14 bases outside the gene matches. The CDR3 extends over 17 amino acids. Germline CDR1 is PRHDT and CDR2 is FYEKMQ (reference sequence).